These T cell receptor beta chains were read from a single sample in a study of vaccination effects on CD4 cells after COVID-19. Which antigens these TCRs recognize remains unknown. TCRdb's table, derived via immunoSEQ multiplex PCR, lists solely in-frame clones and lacks some. The sample holds 20,000 to 25,000 clones; approximately 76% are singletons and the top ten take approximately 10%. The sample consisted of CD4+ T cells from PBMCs cultured with HCoV-229E spike peptides, taken after COVID-19 vaccination. The receptors stem from a human donor who received a COVID-19 vaccine. Each CDR3 is given with its conserved first and last residue. The D gene is left open where the match is weak. The size field is filled for only some rows; it gives once, few, many or a size class.

-,once,TRBV18,TRBJ1-6,CASSPPGFPPLHF,TGTGCCAGCTCACCACCGGGTTTTCCACCCCTCCACTTT
-,-,TRBV14,TRBJ2-1,CASSLYRNSYNEQFF,TGTGCCAGCAGCCTCTACCGTAACTCCTACAATGAGCAGTTCTTC
-,few,TRBV19,TRBJ1-2,CASSHPGHANYGYTF,TGTGCCAGTAGTCACCCAGGACACGCTAACTATGGCTACACCTTC
TRBD1,-,TRBV7-9,TRBJ2-3,CASSLVPRDSNTDTQYF,TGTGCCAGCAGCTTAGTTCCTCGGGACAGCAACACAGATACGCAGTATTTT
-,-,TRBV19,TRBJ1-2,CASSIEGSNYGYTF,TGTGCCAGTAGTATCGAAGGTTCAAACTATGGCTACACCTTC
-,-,TRBV18,TRBJ1-1,CASSLQQQNTEAFF,TGTGCCAGCTCACTACAACAGCAGAACACTGAAGCTTTCTTT
-,few,TRBV4-1,TRBJ1-2,CASSLGGGSNYGYTF,TGCGCCAGCAGCCTTGGAGGGGGATCAAACTATGGCTACACCTTC
-,-,TRBV12-5,TRBJ2-2,CASGWLRGELFF,TGTGCTAGTGGTTGGTTGCGCGGGGAGCTGTTTTTT
-,-,TRBV10-1,TRBJ1-1,CASSEGINTEAFF,TGCGCCAGCAGTGAGGGAATCAACACTGAAGCTTTCTTT
-,-,TRBV19,TRBJ2-1,CASSIVRYNEQFF,TGTGCCAGTAGTATAGTTCGGTACAATGAGCAGTTCTTC
-,-,TRBV5-1,TRBJ2-5,CASSLATDQETQYF,TGCGCCAGCAGCTTGGCTACTGACCAAGAGACCCAGTACTTC
TRBD2,-,TRBV13,TRBJ2-7,CASSPEGGSDSYEQYF,TGTGCCAGCAGCCCCGAGGGCGGGAGCGATTCCTACGAGCAGTACTTC
-,once,TRBV14,TRBJ2-1,CASSQHLYEQFF,TGTGCCAGCAGCCAACATCTTTACGAGCAGTTCTTC
-,-,TRBV6-1,TRBJ2-7,CASSEGPGQSLALHEQYF,TGTGCCAGCAGTGAAGGGCCAGGCCAATCCCTGGCTCTTCACGAGCAGTACTTC
TRBD1,-,TRBV11-2,TRBJ2-7,CASSLAGQDRQYF,TGTGCCAGCAGCTTAGCGGGACAGGATCGGCAGTACTTC
-,few,TRBV10-1,TRBJ2-2,CASSGGSYTGELFF,TGCGCCAGCAGTGGGGGCAGTTACACCGGGGAGCTGTTTTTT
-,-,TRBV12-3/TRBV12-4,TRBJ2-5,CASSMGGTQYF,TGTGCCAGCAGCATGGGGGGGACCCAGTACTTC
TRBD1,-,TRBV3-1/TRBV3-2,TRBJ1-6,CASSQDGTGGSPLHF,TGTGCCAGCAGCCAAGATGGGACAGGGGGTTCACCCCTCCACTTT
TRBD2,-,TRBV5-1,TRBJ2-3,CASSLMVLGGGQGDTQYF,TGCGCCAGCAGCTTGATGGTTCTCGGCGGGGGGCAAGGAGATACGCAGTATTTT
TRBD2,-,TRBV4-2,TRBJ2-5,CASSQQTSGGASATQYF,TGTGCCAGCAGCCAACAGACTAGCGGGGGGGCCTCGGCGACCCAGTACTTC
-,once,TRBV2,TRBJ1-2,CASSYAGGYTF,TGTGCCAGCAGTTATGCGGGAGGCTACACCTTC